Presented here are 7 T cell receptor beta chains from one specimen sequenced in a study of spatial heterogeneity in lung cancer. TCRdb passed the 5' RACE reads through MiXCR, listing each CDR3 protein once. This table has some 110,000 distinct CDR3 sequences, 12% appearing once. Time point of the sample: blood at routine non-recurrence follow-up after resection. Frozen PBMC, nontumor lung or tumor provided whole RNA, which was sequenced unsorted. Here the sequenced sample was PBMCs, taken at follow-up. These receptors were taken from a male donor with early-stage non-small cell lung cancer.

The chain uses TRBV27 and TRBJ2-7; the D gene is possibly TRBD1 (6 bases). This CDR3 spans 16 amino acids. Trimming took 2 bases from V and 0 from J, leaving 14 bases between them. Per the germline V gene, CDR1 is MNHEY and CDR2 is SMNVEV (reference sequence). CDR3 nucleotide sequence: TGTGCCAGCAGTTTAACCCGGACAGCGAGCTCCTACGAGCAGTACTTC. Amino acids: CASSLTRTASSYEQYF.

The chain employs TRBV30 and TRBJ1-1, with D unresolved. CDR3 length: 15 amino acids. Per the germline V gene, CDR1 is GTSNPN and CDR2 is SVGIG (reference sequence). Trimming stripped 0 bases from V and 0 bases from J, with 11 bases between. The chain's CDR3 is CAWSVSPGMNTEAFF. The CDR3 region has the DNA TGTGCCTGGAGTGTGTCCCCGGGGATGAACACTGAAGCTTTCTTT.

This clonotype appeared many times. The chain combines TRBV28 with TRBJ2-7; no clear D. The CDR3 totals 12 residues. The V end lost 5 bases, the J end lost 1 base, and 6 bases lay between the germline ends. The germline V gene has CDR1 MDHEN and CDR2 SYDVKM. In nucleotides, the CDR3 is TGTGCCAGCAGTCCGAGGTCCTACGAGCAGTACTTC. Amino acids: CASSPRSYEQYF. Using reference TRBV28 and TRBJ2-7 for the parts outside the CDR3, the full variable domain is DVKVTQSSRYLVKRTGEKVFLECVQDMDHENMFWYRQDPGLGLRLIYFSYDVKMKEKGDIPEGYSVSREKKERFSLILESASTNQTSMYLCASSPRSYEQYFGPGTRLTVT.

This chain uses TRBV18 with TRBJ2-7; 11 bases agree with TRBD1. Germline assignment: CDR1 KGHSH and CDR2 LQKENI. V lost 3 bases and J lost 2; bases outside the gene matches: 6. This CDR3 region has 16 residues. Here the CDR3 DNA reads TGTGCCAGCTCACCTCCGCGGGGACAGGGGGCCTACGAGCAGTACTTC. Amino acids: CASSPPRGQGAYEQYF. Full variable domain (outside the CDR3, taken from reference TRBV18 and TRBJ2-7): NAGVMQNPRHLVRRRGQEARLRCSPMKGHSHVYWYRQLPEEGLKFMVYLQKENIIDESGMPKERFSAEFPKEGPSILRIQQVVRGDSAAYFCASSPPRGQGAYEQYFGPGTRLTVT.

There are a few counts of this clonotype. The chain uses TRBV25-1 and TRBJ1-1; 7 bases align to TRBD1. CDR1 and CDR2 from the germline V gene are MGHDK and SYGVNS. CDR3 length: 13 residues. V gave up 2 bases and J gave up 9 bases; unmatched junction bases: 6. The CDR3 sequence: CASSEGLGQKAFF. The CDR3 DNA reads TGTGCCAGCAGTGAAGGACTGGGACAGAAAGCTTTCTTT. Full variable domain (rest looked up from reference TRBV25-1 and TRBJ1-1): EADIYQTPRYLVIGTGKKITLECSQTMGHDKMYWYQQDPGMELHLIHYSYGVNSTEKGDLSSESTVSRIRTEHFPLTLESARPSHTSQYLCASSEGLGQKAFFGQGTRLTVV.

The chain has TRBV2 and TRBJ2-5, with 10 bases lining up with TRBD1. The V and J ends lost 5 bases and 3 bases, in that order; junction bases with no gene match: 3. Germline-derived CDR1 and CDR2 are SNHLY and FYNNEI. CDR3 length equals 14 residues. Here the CDR3 reads CASSMTGGEETQYF. The DNA for the CDR3 is TGTGCCAGCAGTATGACAGGGGGCGAAGAGACCCAGTACTTC.

The chain combines TRBV18 with TRBJ1-1; 7 bases are a match to TRBD1. V lost 5 bases and J lost 10; bases outside the gene matches: 7. Germline V gene data show CDR1 as KGHSH and CDR2 as LQKENI. This CDR3 is 12 amino acids long. In DNA form, the CDR3 reads TGTGCCAGCTCAACGGACAGGTTCGGAGCTTTCTTT. This sequence encodes CASSTDRFGAFF.